These 19 T cell receptor beta chains share one sample of origin, sequenced in a study of CD8+ T cells in alopecia areata. Reverse transcription of extracted RNA yielded cDNA, which provided the sequencing template. Generated by immunoSEQ multiplex PCR, the TCRdb table keeps only in-frame clones and is missing some. The table records roughly 97,000 clones, approximately 42% of them present only once. Specimen: CD4+ T cells sorted from blood. The source is a human donor with alopecia areata.

The chain has TRBV7-3 and TRBJ2-1, with D tentatively TRBD1 (6 bases). This CDR3 has 17 residues. The V gene's germline CDR1 is SGHTA and CDR2 FQGTGA. The germline V and J ends were trimmed by 1 base and 6 bases, with 19 bases remaining between them. The CDR3 reads CASSLSWGTGPGNEQFF. The CDR3 coding sequence is TGTGCCAGCAGCTTAAGTTGGGGCACAGGGCCGGGCAATGAGCAGTTCTTC.

This clone occurred a few times. The chain links TRBV4-2 to TRBJ1-1; TRBD1 matches at 7 bases. V gave up 5 bases and J gave up 1 base; unmatched junction bases: 7. CDR1 is LGHNA and CDR2 is YNFKEQ in the germline V gene. This CDR3 spans 15 amino acids. The CDR3 sequence: CASSTRDRANTEAFF. The CDR3 DNA sequence: TGTGCCAGCAGCACCCGTGACAGGGCGAACACTGAAGCTTTCTTT.

V and J are TRBV18 and TRBJ2-5; possible D gene TRBD1, 6 bases. The CDR3 consists of 14 residues. V was pared by 3 bases and J by 3 bases, with 11 bases between. CDR1 and CDR2 from the germline V gene are KGHSH and LQKENI. CDR3 amino acids: CASSPGTSKETQYF. The CDR3 DNA reads TGTGCCAGCTCACCTGGGACAAGCAAAGAGACCCAGTACTTC.

This clone was recorded a few times. This chain uses TRBV28 with TRBJ1-2, with no clear D. Germline V gene data show CDR1 as MDHEN and CDR2 as SYDVKM. The CDR3 covers 11 residues. Deletions cut 3 bases from V and 9 bases from J, with 8 bases between. The CDR3 spells CASSFTESYTF. The CDR3 bases are TGTGCCAGCAGTTTCACAGAGAGCTACACCTTC.

The CDR3 DNA sequence: TGTGCCAGCAGCCACCGAGCGGGAGTGATGGGCACAGATACGCAGTATTTT. Its protein product is CASSHRAGVMGTDTQYF. The rearrangement joins TRBV14 to TRBJ2-3; 8 bases match TRBD2. Germline lookup yields CDR1 SGHDN and CDR2 FVKESK. This CDR3 is built from 17 residues. J lost 1 base, V lost 3 bases, and 9 bases had no gene match. Full variable domain (missing parts from reference TRBV14 and TRBJ2-3): EAGVTQFPSHSVIEKGQTVTLRCDPISGHDNLYWYRRVMGKEIKFLLHFVKESKQDESGMPNNRFLAERTGGTYSTLKVQPAELEDSGVYFCASSHRAGVMGTDTQYFGPGTRLTVL.

This clone turned up a few times. A junction boundary mismatches the germline segment, possibly from a read error. The rearrangement joins TRBV18 to TRBJ2-3, with D maybe TRBD2 (5 bases). CDR1 and CDR2 (germline): KGHSH, LQKENI. CDR3 length: 13 residues. As DNA, the CDR3 is TGCGCCAGCTCAACTTGGACTCAAGATACGCAGTATTTT. Protein: CASSTWTQDTQYF.

There are a few counts of this clone. This sequence joins TRBV27 and TRBJ2-5; D might be TRBD1 (6 bases). The CDR3 is made up of 16 amino acids. V lost 3 bases to trimming and J lost 1 base, with 15 bases between them. Germline V gene sequence: CDR1 MNHEY, CDR2 SMNVEV (reference sequence). Here the CDR3 reads CASSLGQNPSQETQYF. The CDR3 bases are TGTGCCAGCAGTTTGGGACAAAATCCTTCCCAAGAGACCCAGTACTTC.

This clone has a handful of counts. The V call is TRBV7-2, the J call TRBJ2-3; no clear D gene. Trimming removed 6 bases at V and 1 base at J, with 8 bases between. The CDR3 is 13 residues long. The germline CDR1 and CDR2 sequences are SGHTA and FQGNSA. The CDR3 loop is CASRLLRTDTQYF. CDR3 DNA sequence: TGTGCCAGCAGGCTTCTTCGCACAGATACGCAGTATTTT.

CDR3 amino acids: CASSHGFGGIYEQYF. As DNA, the CDR3 is TGCGCCAGCAGCCATGGGTTTGGGGGGATCTACGAGCAGTACTTC. The chain employs TRBV4-1 and TRBJ2-7; weak D call: TRBD2 (6 bases). The CDR3 runs to 15 residues. The V gene's germline CDR1 is MGHRA and CDR2 YSYEKL. The V gene lost 3 bases and the J gene lost 3 bases, with 15 bases spanning the gap.

The chain has TRBV7-6 and TRBJ2-2; D is unclear. V dropped 4 bases and J dropped 2 bases, with 17 bases sitting between them. Germline CDR1 SGHVS, CDR2 FNYEAQ. There are 17 residues in the CDR3. Here the CDR3 DNA reads TGTGCCAGCAGCTCCCGGTTTCGCGGAAGAAACACCGGGGAGCTGTTTTTT. Translated, it gives CASSSRFRGRNTGELFF.

The CDR3 loop is CASSPGLAGVGEQFF. The CDR3 coding sequence is TGTGCCAGCTCACCCGGACTAGCGGGAGTGGGTGAGCAGTTCTTC. The chain is built from TRBV18 and TRBJ2-1; the match to TRBD2 covers 13 bases. CDR1 and CDR2 from the germline V gene are KGHSH and LQKENI. There are 15 residues in the CDR3. After removal of 3 bases from V and 9 bases from J, the junction contained 5 bases not matched to a gene.

The rearrangement joins TRBV5-4 to TRBJ2-2, with unresolved D. From germline, CDR1 is SGHNT and CDR2 YYREEE (reference sequence). V was clipped by 8 bases and J by 5 bases, with 13 bases between them. The CDR3 consists of 13 residues. CDR3 sequence (DNA): TGTGCCAGTGGACCCGTCGGGACCGGGGAGCTGTTTTTT. This codes for CASGPVGTGELFF.

This clone appeared a few times. The V call is TRBV5-1, the J call TRBJ2-1, with TRBD2 matching 8 bases. The CDR3 spans 15 residues. CDR1 is SGHRS and CDR2 is YFSETQ in the germline V gene. V lost 6 bases to trimming and J lost 9 bases; unmatched junction nucleotides: 14. CDR3 residues: CASMVGGSGKGEQFF. The CDR3 DNA reads as TGCGCCAGCATGGTAGGTGGTAGCGGGAAAGGTGAGCAGTTCTTC.

This clone was detected ten times or more. V and J are TRBV4-1 and TRBJ2-3; 12 nucleotides align to TRBD2. Germline lookup yields CDR1 MGHRA and CDR2 YSYEKL. This CDR3 is 16 amino acids long. V lost 4 bases and J lost 2; bases outside the gene matches: 4. The CDR3 nucleotides read TGCGCCAGCAGCCCTGGACTAGCGGGGCCCACAGATACGCAGTATTTT. It encodes CASSPGLAGPTDTQYF.

This chain uses TRBV2 with TRBJ2-1; 9 bases align to TRBD1. The trim removed 4 bases at V and 8 bases at J, leaving 6 bases unmatched. Germline V gene data show CDR1 as SNHLY and CDR2 as FYNNEI. The CDR3 has 14 amino acids. The CDR3: CASSGDRGSDEQFF. In DNA, the CDR3 is TGTGCCAGCAGTGGTGACAGGGGGTCGGATGAGCAGTTCTTC.

This clone was counted between two and nine times. The chain recombines TRBV29-1 with TRBJ1-1; possibly TRBD1 for D (5 bases). V was clipped by 4 bases and J by 1 base, with 10 bases between them. Germline values: CDR1 SQVTM, CDR2 ANQGSEA. The CDR3 extends over 13 amino acids. The CDR3 nucleotides read TGCAGCGTTGGATGGGACTGGAACACTGAAGCTTTCTTT. Protein sequence: CSVGWDWNTEAFF.

This clone came up a few times. The rearrangement joins TRBV2 to TRBJ2-1; maybe TRBD2 (6 bases). V was trimmed by 9 bases and J by 3 bases, leaving 9 bases between them. Looked up from germline, CDR1 is SNHLY and CDR2 is FYNNEI. The CDR3 is made up of 12 amino acids. This CDR3 is CASTGVYNEQFF. The CDR3 DNA follows: TGTGCCAGTACGGGAGTCTACAATGAGCAGTTCTTC.

V gene TRBV28 combines with J gene TRBJ2-6; tentative D call: TRBD2 (5 bases). Germline CDR1 is MDHEN and CDR2 is SYDVKM. This CDR3 is built from 14 residues. Trimming cost V 8 bases and J 4 bases, with 12 bases left between them. CDR3 DNA sequence: TGTGCCAGCGTTGCGGGTGTAGGGGCCAACGTCCTGACTTTC. Amino acids: CASVAGVGANVLTF.

A few counts support this clone. The gene calls are TRBV4-1 and TRBJ2-2; TRBD1 matches 9 bases. The CDR3 has 14 residues. The ends lost 5 bases at V and 7 bases at J; junction bases unmatched: 5. Germline CDR1 is MGHRA and CDR2 is YSYEKL. CDR3 nucleotides: TGCGCCAGCAGCGGACAGGGGCAGGTCGGGGAGCTGTTTTTT. Translating it yields CASSGQGQVGELFF.